One T cell receptor (beta chain) is described in this entry. The antigen is unknown. This entry belongs to a study of CD8+CD57+ T cells in acquired aplastic anemia. Study-level information: Sorted CD4+ and CD8+ cell DNA averaged about 3.5 ug.

The TCR beta profiling, which covered VDJ combination and CDR3 sequence, was carried out using genomic DNA as the template. One entry per CDR3 protein results from TCRdb running MiXCR on the reads. Among approximately 200,000 distinct CDR3 sequences listed, about three fifths were seen once. Germline CDR1 reads SGDLS; CDR2 reads YYNGEE. After removal of 3 bases from V and 6 bases from J, the junction contained 6 bases not matched to a gene. The CDR3 sequence is 14 residues long. Study-level findings and limits: Controls and patients did not differ significantly in CD8+ Simpson's diversity. Twenty-nine shared CD8+ CDR3s appeared highly expressed within patients' immunodominant clones.

This rearrangement joins TRBV9 to TRBJ1-1; 9 bases agree with TRBD1. This sequence originates from a human donor with severe aplastic anemia or a healthy control (not recorded which). The sequenced sample consisted of sorted CD4+, CD8+, or CD8+CD57+ T cells (not recorded which) from PBMCs. The CDR3, as DNA: TGTGCCAGCAGCGATACAGGGGGCGCTTCTGAAGCTTTCTTT. It specifies CASSDTGGASEAFF.